This T cell receptor (beta chain) appears in the sequencing data of a study of shared clonotypes between healthy human individuals. Points from the study as a whole: Clonotypes shared by all four sorted-subset donors had higher generation probabilities than non-shared clonotypes.

The CDR3 has 13 amino acids. The germline V gene has CDR1 ENHRY and CDR2 SYGVKD. V lost 4 bases and J lost 3, with 9 bases in between. Comments on this clone: Its antigen is not identified.

Original data processing: Without quality scores, immunoSEQ junctional reads could not be filtered like full-length reads. The assay was immunoSEQ multiplex PCR, and TCRdb's table has in-frame clones only and misses some. V and J calls and clone size follow that table, whereas D and trimming were derived from the DNA. Of approximately 1.1 million clones listed, approximately 80% were seen once; the top ten hold about 0.52%. The clonotype comes from a man aged 18 to 29 in good health. Some clones in this sample may be carry-over from other donors' samples. The material sequenced was memory CD4+ T cells from PBMCs. Subset noted: CD45RA-negative fraction. The chain employs TRBV10-3 and TRBJ1-1, with D possibly matching TRBD1 (6 bases). CDR3 region: CAISAQGYTEAFF. CDR3 nucleotide sequence: TGTGCCATCAGTGCACAGGGATACACTGAAGCTTTCTTT.